The T cell receptor (beta chain) described here comes from a study of identical twins. Looked up from germline, CDR1 is LGHNA and CDR2 is YSLEER. V gave up 2 bases and J gave up 3 bases, with 8 bases separating them. The CDR3 is 14 amino acids. MiXCR, applied by TCRdb to the 5' RACE reads, yields one record per CDR3 protein. This sample has about 210,000 distinct CDR3 sequences, with roughly 10% found just once. The V gene is TRBV4-3, the J gene TRBJ1-5; possible D gene TRBD1, 6 bases. The receptor comes from a young woman in good health. Source material: memory (CD45RO+) T cells sorted from blood. CDR3: CASSQTGYNQPQHF. In nucleotides, the CDR3 is TGCGCCAGCAGCCAAACAGGGTACAATCAGCCCCAGCATTTT.